The entry below describes one T cell receptor beta chain. The data were taken from a study of memory CD8 T cells in hepatitis C reinfection. The CDR3 contains 14 residues. Trimming took 5 bases from V and 6 from J, leaving 14 bases between them. Germline CDR1 is SGHVS and CDR2 is FQNEAQ. The time point denotes: pre-reinfection, 55 to 20 weeks before reinfection detection. Sorted cells were sequenced directly ex vivo without any in vitro expansion. Data came from immunoSEQ multiplex PCR; TCRdb stores just in-frame clones and leaves some out. The top ten hold roughly 1% of the sample, which has tens of thousands of clones, roughly nine tenths seen once.

The clonotype originates from a man younger than 35 with hepatitis C virus infection. This chain joins TRBV7-8 and TRBJ2-1; D is possibly TRBD1 (6 bases). Sequencing used naive CD8+ T cells sorted from blood. CDR3 sequence reads: CASSLEGVGNEQFF. Here the CDR3 DNA reads TGTGCCAGCAGCCTCGAGGGGGTAGGCAATGAGCAGTTCTTC.